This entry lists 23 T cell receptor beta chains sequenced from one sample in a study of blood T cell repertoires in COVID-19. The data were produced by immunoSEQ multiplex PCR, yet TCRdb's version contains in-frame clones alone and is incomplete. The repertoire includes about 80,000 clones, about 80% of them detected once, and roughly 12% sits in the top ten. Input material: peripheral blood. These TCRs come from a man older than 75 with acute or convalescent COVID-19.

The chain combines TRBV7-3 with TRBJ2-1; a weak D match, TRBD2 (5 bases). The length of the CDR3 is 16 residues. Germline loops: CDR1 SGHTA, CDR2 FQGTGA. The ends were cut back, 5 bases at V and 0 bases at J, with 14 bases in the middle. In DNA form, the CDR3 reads TGTGCCAGCAGCACGCGAGGGCCCAGCTCCTACAATGAGCAGTTCTTC. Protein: CASSTRGPSSYNEQFF.

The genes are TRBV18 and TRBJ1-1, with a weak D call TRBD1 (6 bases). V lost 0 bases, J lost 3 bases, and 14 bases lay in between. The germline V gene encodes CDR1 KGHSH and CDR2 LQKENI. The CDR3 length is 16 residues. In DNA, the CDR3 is TGTGCCAGCTCACCACCCTCAAGGGGGGGGGACACTGAAGCTTTCTTT. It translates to CASSPPSRGGDTEAFF.

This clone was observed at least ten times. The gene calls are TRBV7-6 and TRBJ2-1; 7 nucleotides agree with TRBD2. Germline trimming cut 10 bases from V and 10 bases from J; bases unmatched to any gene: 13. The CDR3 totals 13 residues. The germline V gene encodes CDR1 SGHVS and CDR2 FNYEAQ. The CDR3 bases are TGTGCCATCACGCCGGCCGGGGGGTGGGAGCAGTTCTTC. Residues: CAITPAGGWEQFF.

As DNA, the CDR3 is TGTGCCAGCAGCTCAAAGCGGGGGTGGGAGACCCAGTACTTC. As protein: CASSSKRGWETQYF. This rearrangement joins TRBV7-3 to TRBJ2-5; 8 bases agree with TRBD2. V trimming: 4 bases; J trimming: 5 bases; junction bases outside the gene matches: 6. This CDR3 is 14 amino acids long. Germline loops: CDR1 SGHTA, CDR2 FQGTGA.

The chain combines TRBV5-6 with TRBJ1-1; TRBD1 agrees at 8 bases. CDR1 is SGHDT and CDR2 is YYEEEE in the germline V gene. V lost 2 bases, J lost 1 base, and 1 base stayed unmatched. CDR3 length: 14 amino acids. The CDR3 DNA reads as TGTGCCAGCAGCTTCGGACAGGGGAACACTGAAGCTTTCTTT. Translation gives CASSFGQGNTEAFF.

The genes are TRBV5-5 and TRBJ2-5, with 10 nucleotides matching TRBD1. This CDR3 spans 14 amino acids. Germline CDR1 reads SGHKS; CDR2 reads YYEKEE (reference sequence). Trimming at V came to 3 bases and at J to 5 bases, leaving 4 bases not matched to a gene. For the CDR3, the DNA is TGTGCCAGCAGCTGGGACAGGGGAGGCGAGACCCAGTACTTC. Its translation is CASSWDRGGETQYF.

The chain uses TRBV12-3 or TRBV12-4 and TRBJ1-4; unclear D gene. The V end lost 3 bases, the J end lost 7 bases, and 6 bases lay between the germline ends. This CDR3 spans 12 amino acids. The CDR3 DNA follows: TGTGCCAGCAGTTTTGGCACTGAAAAACTGTTTTTT. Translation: CASSFGTEKLFF.

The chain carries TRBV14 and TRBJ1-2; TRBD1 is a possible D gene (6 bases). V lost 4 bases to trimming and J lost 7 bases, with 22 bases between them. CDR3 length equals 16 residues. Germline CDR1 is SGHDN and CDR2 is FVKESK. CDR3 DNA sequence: TGTGCCAGCAGCCCATTAACCGCGGCCCAGGGGTCTGGCTACACCTTC. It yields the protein CASSPLTAAQGSGYTF.

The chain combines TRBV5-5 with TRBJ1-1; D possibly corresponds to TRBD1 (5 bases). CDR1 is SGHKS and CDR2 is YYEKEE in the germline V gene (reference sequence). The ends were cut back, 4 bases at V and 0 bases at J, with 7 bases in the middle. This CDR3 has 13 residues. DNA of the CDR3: TGTGCCAGCAGCAGGACACTGAACACTGAAGCTTTCTTT. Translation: CASSRTLNTEAFF.

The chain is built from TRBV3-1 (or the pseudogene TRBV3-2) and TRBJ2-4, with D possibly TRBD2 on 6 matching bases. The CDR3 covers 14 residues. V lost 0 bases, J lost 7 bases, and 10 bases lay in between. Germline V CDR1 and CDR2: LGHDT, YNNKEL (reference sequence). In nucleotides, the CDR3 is TGTGCCAGCAGCCAAGACGGGGGAAGGAACATTCAGTACTTC. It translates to CASSQDGGRNIQYF.

The CDR3 bases are TGTGCCAGTAGTATAGCCGGACTAGCGGGGGGCACAGATACGCAGTATTTT. Its protein is CASSIAGLAGGTDTQYF. J is TRBJ2-3 and V is TRBV19, with 13 bases aligning to TRBD2. This CDR3 is 17 amino acids long. V lost 1 base, J lost 1 base, and 2 bases stayed unmatched. Germline V CDR1 and CDR2: LNHDA, SQIVND (reference sequence).

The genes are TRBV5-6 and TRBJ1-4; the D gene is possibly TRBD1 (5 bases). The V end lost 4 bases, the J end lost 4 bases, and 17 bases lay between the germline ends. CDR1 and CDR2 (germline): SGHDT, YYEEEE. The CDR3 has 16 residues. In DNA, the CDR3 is TGTGCCAGCAGCCCAGCCGGGACGGGAGATAATGAAAAACTGTTTTTT. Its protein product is CASSPAGTGDNEKLFF.

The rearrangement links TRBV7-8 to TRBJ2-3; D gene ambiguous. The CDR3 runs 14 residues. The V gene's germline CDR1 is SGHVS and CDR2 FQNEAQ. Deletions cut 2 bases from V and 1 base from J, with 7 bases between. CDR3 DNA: TGTGCCAGCAGCTTAAGAAGCCGCACAGATACGCAGTATTTT. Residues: CASSLRSRTDTQYF.

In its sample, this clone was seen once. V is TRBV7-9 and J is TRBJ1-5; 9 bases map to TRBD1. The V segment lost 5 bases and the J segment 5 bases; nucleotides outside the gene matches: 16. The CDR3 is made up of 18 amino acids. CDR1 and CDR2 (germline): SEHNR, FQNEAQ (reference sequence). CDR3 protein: CASSPGTGRKGFDQPQHF. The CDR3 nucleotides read TGTGCCAGCAGCCCCGGGACAGGGCGCAAAGGTTTCGATCAGCCCCAGCATTTT.

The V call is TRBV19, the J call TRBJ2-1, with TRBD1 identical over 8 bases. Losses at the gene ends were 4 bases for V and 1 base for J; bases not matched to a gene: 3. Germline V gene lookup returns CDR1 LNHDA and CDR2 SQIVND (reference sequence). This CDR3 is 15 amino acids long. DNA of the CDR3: TGTGCCAGTAGTACGGGACAGGTTTCCTACAATGAGCAGTTCTTC. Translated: CASSTGQVSYNEQFF.

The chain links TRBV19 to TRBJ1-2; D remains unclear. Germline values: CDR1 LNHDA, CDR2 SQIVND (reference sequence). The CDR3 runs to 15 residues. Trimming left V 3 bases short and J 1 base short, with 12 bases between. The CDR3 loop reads CASSIEVTFNYGYTF. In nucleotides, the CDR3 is TGTGCCAGTAGTATTGAAGTGACATTTAACTATGGCTACACCTTC.

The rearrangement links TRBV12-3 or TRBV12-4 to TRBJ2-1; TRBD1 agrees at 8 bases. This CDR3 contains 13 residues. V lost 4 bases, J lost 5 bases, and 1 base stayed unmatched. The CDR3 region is CASSWTGNNEQFF. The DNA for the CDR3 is TGTGCCAGCAGTTGGACAGGGAACAATGAGCAGTTCTTC.

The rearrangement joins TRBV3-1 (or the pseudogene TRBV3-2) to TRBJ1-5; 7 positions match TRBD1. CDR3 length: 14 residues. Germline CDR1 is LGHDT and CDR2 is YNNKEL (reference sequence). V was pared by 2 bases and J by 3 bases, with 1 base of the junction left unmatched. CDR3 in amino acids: CASSQQGDNQPQHF. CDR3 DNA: TGTGCCAGCAGCCAACAGGGGGACAATCAGCCCCAGCATTTT.

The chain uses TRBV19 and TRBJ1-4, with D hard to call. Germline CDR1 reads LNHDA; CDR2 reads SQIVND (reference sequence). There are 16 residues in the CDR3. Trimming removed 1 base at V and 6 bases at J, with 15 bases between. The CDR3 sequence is CASSIGAAGRHEKLFF. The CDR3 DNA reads TGTGCCAGTAGTATAGGGGCCGCGGGCCGGCATGAAAAACTGTTTTTT.

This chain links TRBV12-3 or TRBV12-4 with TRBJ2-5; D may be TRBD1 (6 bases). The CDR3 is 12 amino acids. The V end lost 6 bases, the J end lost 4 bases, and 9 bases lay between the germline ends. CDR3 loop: CASRRRGETQYF. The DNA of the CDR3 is TGTGCCAGCAGGCGCAGGGGAGAGACCCAGTACTTC.

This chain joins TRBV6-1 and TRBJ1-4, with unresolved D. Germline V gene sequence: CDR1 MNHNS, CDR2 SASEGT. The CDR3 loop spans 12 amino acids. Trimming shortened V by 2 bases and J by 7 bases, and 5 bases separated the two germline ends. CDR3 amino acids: CASSESGEKLFF. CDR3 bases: TGTGCCAGCAGTGAATCGGGTGAAAAACTGTTTTTT.

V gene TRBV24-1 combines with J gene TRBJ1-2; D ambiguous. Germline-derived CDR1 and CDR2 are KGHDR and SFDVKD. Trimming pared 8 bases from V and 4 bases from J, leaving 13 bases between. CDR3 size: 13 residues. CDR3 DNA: TGTGCCACCAAGGAGGGATTGTTCTATGGCTACACCTTC. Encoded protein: CATKEGLFYGYTF.

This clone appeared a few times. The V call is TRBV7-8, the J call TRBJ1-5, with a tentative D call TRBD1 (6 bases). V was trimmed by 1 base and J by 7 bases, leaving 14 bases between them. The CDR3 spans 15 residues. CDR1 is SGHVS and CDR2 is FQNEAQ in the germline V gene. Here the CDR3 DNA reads TGTGCCAGCAGCTTAGACCGGGACATCGGGCAGCCCCAGCATTTT. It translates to CASSLDRDIGQPQHF.